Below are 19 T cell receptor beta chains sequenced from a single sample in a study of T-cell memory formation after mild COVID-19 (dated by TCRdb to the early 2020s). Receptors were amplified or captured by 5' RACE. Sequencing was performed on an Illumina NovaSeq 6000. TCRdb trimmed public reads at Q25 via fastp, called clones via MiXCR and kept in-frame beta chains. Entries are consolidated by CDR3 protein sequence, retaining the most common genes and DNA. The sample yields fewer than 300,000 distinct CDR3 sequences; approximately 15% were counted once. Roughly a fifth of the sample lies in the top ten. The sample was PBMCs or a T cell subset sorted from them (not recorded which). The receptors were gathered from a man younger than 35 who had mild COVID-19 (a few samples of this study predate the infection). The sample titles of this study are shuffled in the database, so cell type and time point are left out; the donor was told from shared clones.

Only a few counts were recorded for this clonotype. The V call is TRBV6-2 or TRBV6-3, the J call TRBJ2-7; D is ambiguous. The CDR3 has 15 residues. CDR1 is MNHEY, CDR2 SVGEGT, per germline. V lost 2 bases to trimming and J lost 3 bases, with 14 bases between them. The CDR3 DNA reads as TGTGCCAGCAGTTACGGTTCTCGACTGGGCTACGAGCAGTACGTC. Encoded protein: CASSYGSRLGYEQYV.

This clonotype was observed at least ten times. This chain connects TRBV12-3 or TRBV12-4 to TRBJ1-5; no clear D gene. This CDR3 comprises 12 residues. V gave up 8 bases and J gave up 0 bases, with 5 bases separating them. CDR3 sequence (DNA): TGTGCCAGCCAGTATAGCAATCAGCCCCAGCATTTT. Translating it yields CASQYSNQPQHF.

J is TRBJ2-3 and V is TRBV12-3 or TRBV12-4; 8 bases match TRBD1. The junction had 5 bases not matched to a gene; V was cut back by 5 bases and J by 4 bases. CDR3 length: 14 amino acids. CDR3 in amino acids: CASSPDRGADTQYF. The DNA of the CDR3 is TGTGCCAGCAGTCCTGACAGGGGAGCAGATACGCAGTATTTT.

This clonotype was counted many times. The CDR3 spells CASSHRDYGYTF. CDR3 DNA sequence: TGTGCCAGCAGCCATCGGGACTATGGCTACACCTTC. The rearrangement joins TRBV13 to TRBJ1-2; D uncertain. Germline CDR1 PRHDT, CDR2 FYEKMQ (reference sequence). The CDR3 covers 12 residues. V lost 5 bases and J 3 bases, leaving 7 bases between the germline ends.

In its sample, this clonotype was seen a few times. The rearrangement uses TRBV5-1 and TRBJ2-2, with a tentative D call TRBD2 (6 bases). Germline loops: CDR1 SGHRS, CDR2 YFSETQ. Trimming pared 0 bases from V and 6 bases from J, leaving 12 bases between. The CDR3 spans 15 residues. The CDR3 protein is CASSLVWTTSGELFF. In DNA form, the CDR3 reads TGCGCCAGCAGCTTGGTTTGGACTACGTCCGGGGAGCTGTTTTTT.

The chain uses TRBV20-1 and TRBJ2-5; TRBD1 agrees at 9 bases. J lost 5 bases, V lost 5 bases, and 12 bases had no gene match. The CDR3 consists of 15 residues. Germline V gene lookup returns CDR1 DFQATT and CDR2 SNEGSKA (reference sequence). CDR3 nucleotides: TGCAGTGCTCCTTACGGGACAGGGCGAGGGGAGACCCAGTACTTC. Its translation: CSAPYGTGRGETQYF.

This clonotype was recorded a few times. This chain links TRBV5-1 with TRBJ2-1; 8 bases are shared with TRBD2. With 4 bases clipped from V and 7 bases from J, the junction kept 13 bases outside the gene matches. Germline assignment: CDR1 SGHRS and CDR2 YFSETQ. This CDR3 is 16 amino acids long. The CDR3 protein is CASSVAVAGGQNEQFF. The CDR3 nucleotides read TGCGCCAGCAGCGTCGCCGTTGCGGGGGGTCAAAATGAGCAGTTCTTC.

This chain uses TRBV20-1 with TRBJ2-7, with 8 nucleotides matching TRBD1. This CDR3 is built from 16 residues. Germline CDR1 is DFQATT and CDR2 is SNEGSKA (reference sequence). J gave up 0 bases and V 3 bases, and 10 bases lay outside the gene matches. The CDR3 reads CSASGRGQALSYEQYF. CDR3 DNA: TGCAGTGCTAGTGGCAGGGGGCAGGCCCTCTCCTACGAGCAGTACTTC.

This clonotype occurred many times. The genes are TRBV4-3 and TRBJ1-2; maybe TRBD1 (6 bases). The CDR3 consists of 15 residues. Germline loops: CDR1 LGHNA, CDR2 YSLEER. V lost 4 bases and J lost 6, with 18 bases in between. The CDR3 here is CASSLRGAGRNGYTF. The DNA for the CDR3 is TGCGCCAGCAGCCTAAGGGGGGCAGGGAGGAATGGCTACACCTTC.

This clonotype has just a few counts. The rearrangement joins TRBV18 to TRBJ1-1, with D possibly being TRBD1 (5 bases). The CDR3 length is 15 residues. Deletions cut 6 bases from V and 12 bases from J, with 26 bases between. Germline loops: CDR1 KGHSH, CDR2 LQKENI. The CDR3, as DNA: TGTGCCAGCTCGCGTGGAGACGGGGGGATCGGTGTAACTTTCTTT. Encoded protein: CASSRGDGGIGVTFF.

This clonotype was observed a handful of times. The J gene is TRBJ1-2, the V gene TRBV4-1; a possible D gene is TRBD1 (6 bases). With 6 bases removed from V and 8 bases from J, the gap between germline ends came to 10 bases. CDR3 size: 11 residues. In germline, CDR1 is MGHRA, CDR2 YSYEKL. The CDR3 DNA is TGCGCCAGCAGGGGGGCTAGCGGCTACACCTTC. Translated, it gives CASRGASGYTF.

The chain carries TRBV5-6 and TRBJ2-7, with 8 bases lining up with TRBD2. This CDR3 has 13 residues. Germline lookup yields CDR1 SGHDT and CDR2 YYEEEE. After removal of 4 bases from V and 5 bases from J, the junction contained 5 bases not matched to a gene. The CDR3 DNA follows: TGTGCCAGCAGCCGGATCGGGGGGGACGAGCAGTACTTC. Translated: CASSRIGGDEQYF.

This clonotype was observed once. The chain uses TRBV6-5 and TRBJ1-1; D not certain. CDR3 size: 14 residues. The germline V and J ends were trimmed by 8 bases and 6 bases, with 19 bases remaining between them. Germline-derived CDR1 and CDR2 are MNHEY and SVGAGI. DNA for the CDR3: TGTGCCAGCTCCCCCCTACGGTTTAGACCTGAAGCTTTCTTT. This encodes CASSPLRFRPEAFF.

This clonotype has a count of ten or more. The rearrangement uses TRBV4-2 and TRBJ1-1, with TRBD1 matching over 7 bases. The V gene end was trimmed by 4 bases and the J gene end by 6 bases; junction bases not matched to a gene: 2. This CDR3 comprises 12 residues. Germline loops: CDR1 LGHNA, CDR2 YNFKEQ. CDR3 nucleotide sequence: TGTGCCAGCAGCCCCAGGGGGGCTGAAGCTTTCTTT. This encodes CASSPRGAEAFF.

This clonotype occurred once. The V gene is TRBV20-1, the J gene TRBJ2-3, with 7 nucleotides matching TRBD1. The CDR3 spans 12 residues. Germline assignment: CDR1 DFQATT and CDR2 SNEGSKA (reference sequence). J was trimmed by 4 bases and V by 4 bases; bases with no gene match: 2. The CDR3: CSAIQGSDTQYF. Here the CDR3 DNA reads TGCAGTGCTATACAGGGGTCAGATACGCAGTATTTT.

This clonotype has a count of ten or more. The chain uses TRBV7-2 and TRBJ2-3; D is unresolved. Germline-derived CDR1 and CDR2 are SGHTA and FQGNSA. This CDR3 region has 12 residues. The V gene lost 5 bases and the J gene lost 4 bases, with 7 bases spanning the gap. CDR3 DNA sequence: TGTGCCAGCAGCCTCCGGGCAGATACGCAGTATTTT. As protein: CASSLRADTQYF.

CDR3 loop: CASSLKGDNEQFF. The CDR3 DNA sequence: TGCGCCAGCAGCTTGAAAGGGGACAATGAGCAGTTCTTC. The rearrangement joins TRBV5-1 to TRBJ2-1; D is possibly TRBD1 (5 bases). This CDR3 is 13 amino acids long. Trimming cost V 1 base and J 5 bases, with 7 bases left between them. Looked up from germline, CDR1 is SGHRS and CDR2 is YFSETQ.

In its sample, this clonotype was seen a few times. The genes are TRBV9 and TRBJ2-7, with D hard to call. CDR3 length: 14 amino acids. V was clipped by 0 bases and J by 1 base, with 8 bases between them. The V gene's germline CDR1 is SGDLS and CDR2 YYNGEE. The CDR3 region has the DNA TGTGCCAGCAGCGTAGAACCGCAGTCCTACGAGCAGTACTTC. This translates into CASSVEPQSYEQYF.

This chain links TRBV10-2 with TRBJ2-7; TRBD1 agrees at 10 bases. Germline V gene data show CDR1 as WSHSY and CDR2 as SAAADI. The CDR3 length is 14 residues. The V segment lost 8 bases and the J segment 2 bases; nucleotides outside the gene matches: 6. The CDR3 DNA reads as TGCGCCAGCGTGGACAGGGGGGTCACCTACGAGCAGTACGTC. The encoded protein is CASVDRGVTYEQYV.